This entry describes one TCR beta chain. The data stem from a study of blood T cell repertoires in COVID-19. Across the whole study: Samples representing acute and convalescent COVID-19 were sourced from the United States, Italy and Spain. PBMCs, B-cell-depleted T cells, or T cells were the source of the cDNA or gDNA that made up the material.

Per the original methods: Amplification of reference gene primers was used by the study to estimate nucleated cell counts. Using immunoSEQ multiplex PCR, the repertoire was profiled, and TCRdb retains in-frame clones only, with some absent. V and J calls and clone size come straight from that table; D and trimming were deduced from the DNA. Among around 200,000 clones, more than 85% were seen once, and the ten largest hold about 2.6%. Germline loops: CDR1 GTSNPN, CDR2 SVGIG (reference sequence). This CDR3 region has 13 residues. Between the trimmed V and J ends, which lost 1 base and 7 bases, there was a span of 11 bases.

The clonotype was recovered from a man aged 40-55 years with active or convalescent COVID-19. What was sequenced was peripheral blood. This chain connects TRBV30 to TRBJ1-5; tentatively, D is TRBD1 (5 bases). CDR3 sequence (DNA): TGTGCCTGGAGTGCCCTGGGGGGACAGCCCCAGCATTTT. Protein sequence: CAWSALGGQPQHF. Supplemented by reference TRBV30 and TRBJ1-5, the full variable domain reads SQTIHQWPATLVQPVGSPLSLECTVEGTSNPNLYWYRQAAGRGLQLLFYSVGIGQISSEVPQNLSASRPQDRQFILSSKKLLLSDSGFYLCAWSALGGQPQHFGDGTRLSIL.